Presented here are 11 T cell receptor beta chains from one specimen sequenced in a study of cytomegalovirus exposure and HLA in healthy donors (dated by TCRdb to 2015 to 2018). To prepare the library, the immunoSEQ multiplex PCR assay was applied. TCRdb stores this immuneACCESS table with in-frame sequences only. Part of the clones is absent; in the studies checked, under half of the shortfall reflects unresolved V genes, and no reason is known for the rest. The sample table records 250,000 to 350,000 clones; roughly 88% of these occur just once. The top ten hold over 0.8% of the sample. Sequencing was carried out using PBMCs. These receptors were collected from a woman aged 18-29 years in good health and CMV-seronegative.

The CDR3: CASSLEGQGAHEQYF. CDR3 sequence (DNA): TGCGCCAGCAGCTTGGAAGGACAGGGGGCTCACGAGCAGTACTTC. The chain uses TRBV5-1 and TRBJ2-7; 11 positions agree with TRBD1. From germline, CDR1 is SGHRS and CDR2 YFSETQ. After removal of 0 bases from V and 5 bases from J, the junction contained 4 bases not matched to a gene. The CDR3 contains 15 residues.

V gene TRBV7-2 combines with J gene TRBJ1-3; no definite D call. The CDR3 covers 15 residues. From germline, CDR1 is SGHTA and CDR2 FQGNSA. V lost 3 bases to trimming and J lost 0 bases, with 9 bases between them. Here the CDR3 reads CASSFIYSSGNTIYF. The CDR3 DNA reads TGTGCCAGCAGCTTTATATACAGCTCTGGAAACACCATATATTTT.

The genes are TRBV7-6 and TRBJ2-7, with D perhaps matching TRBD2 (6 bases). Trimming took 5 bases from V and 2 from J, leaving 16 bases between them. This CDR3 region has 15 residues. The germline gives CDR1 SGHVS, CDR2 FNYEAQ. The DNA for the CDR3 is TGTGCCAGCAGCCCCCCCGGGGGACTGACCTACGAGCAGTACTTC. It encodes CASSPPGGLTYEQYF. Filled out from reference TRBV7-6 and TRBJ2-7, the complete variable domain reads GAGVSQSPRYKVTKRGQDVALRCDPISGHVSLYWYRQALGQGPEFLTYFNYEAQQDKSGLPNDRFSAERPEGSISTLTIQRTEQRDSAMYRCASSPPGGLTYEQYFGPGTRLTVT.

This chain links TRBV4-1 with TRBJ2-1; TRBD2 aligns across 13 bases. This CDR3 spans 17 amino acids. The V segment lost 1 base and the J segment 5 bases; nucleotides outside the gene matches: 5. The V gene's germline CDR1 is MGHRA and CDR2 YSYEKL. The CDR3 here is CASSQVGTSGANNEQFF. In nucleotides, the CDR3 is TGCGCCAGCAGCCAAGTTGGGACTAGCGGGGCCAACAATGAGCAGTTCTTC.

The chain links TRBV6-5 to TRBJ1-2, with D possibly TRBD1 on 6 matching bases. CDR1 MNHEY and CDR2 SVGAGI come from the germline V gene. The CDR3 is 14 amino acids. Trimming shortened V by 5 bases and J by 4 bases, and 14 bases separated the two germline ends. The CDR3 loop is CASSPPTGSYGYTF. The CDR3 DNA is TGTGCCAGCAGTCCCCCTACAGGGTCCTATGGCTACACCTTC.

The rearrangement links TRBV4-2 to TRBJ2-7, with TRBD2 matching over 12 bases. Trimming at V came to 0 bases and at J to 11 bases, leaving 11 bases not matched to a gene. There are 16 residues in the CDR3. The germline gives CDR1 LGHNA, CDR2 YNFKEQ. CDR3 nucleotide sequence: TGTGCCAGCAGCCAAGATCTTGGGCTAGCGGGAGGGGGGAAGTACTTC. It is translated as CASSQDLGLAGGGKYF.

This rearrangement joins TRBV9 to TRBJ2-6; possible D gene TRBD1, 5 bases. The CDR3 has 18 amino acids. Germline V gives CDR1 SGDLS, CDR2 YYNGEE. With 2 bases removed from V and 0 bases from J, the gap between germline ends came to 15 bases. Here the CDR3 DNA reads TGTGCCAGCAGCGTCAGGTCTGGGGCTTCCTCTGGGGCCAACGTCCTGACTTTC. This translates into CASSVRSGASSGANVLTF.

The V and J genes are TRBV29-1 and TRBJ2-4; 12 nucleotides agree with TRBD2. After removal of 7 bases from V and 5 bases from J, the junction contained 3 bases not matched to a gene. This CDR3 region has 13 residues. Germline CDR1 is SQVTM and CDR2 is ANQGSEA. The CDR3 here is CSGLAGDENIQYF. CDR3 nucleotide sequence: TGCAGCGGACTAGCGGGGGACGAAAACATTCAGTACTTC.

The chain carries TRBV19 and TRBJ1-5; weak D call: TRBD1 (5 bases). Trimming took 6 bases from V and 6 from J, leaving 12 bases between them. The CDR3 totals 13 residues. In germline, CDR1 is LNHDA, CDR2 SQIVND (reference sequence). The CDR3: CASSGREGQPQHF. The DNA of the CDR3 is TGTGCCAGTAGCGGCAGGGAGGGTCAGCCCCAGCATTTT. Using reference TRBV19 and TRBJ1-5 for the parts outside the CDR3, the full variable domain is DGGITQSPKYLFRKEGQNVTLSCEQNLNHDAMYWYRQDPGQGLRLIYYSQIVNDFQKGDIAEGYSVSREKKESFPLTVTSAQKNPTAFYLCASSGREGQPQHFGDGTRLSIL.

The rearrangement links TRBV27 to TRBJ1-1; the match to TRBD1 covers 11 bases. CDR3 size: 13 residues. The germline V gene encodes CDR1 MNHEY and CDR2 SMNVEV (reference sequence). Trimming took 3 bases from V and 7 from J; bases not matched to a gene: 1. The CDR3 DNA reads TGTGCCAGCAGTTTTGGGACAGGGGGTGAAGCTTTCTTT. Protein: CASSFGTGGEAFF.

This clone appeared a few times. This chain joins TRBV7-9 and TRBJ1-5; no clear D gene. Germline-derived CDR1 and CDR2 are SEHNR and FQNEAQ (reference sequence). V lost 3 bases and J 0 bases, leaving 12 bases between the germline ends. This CDR3 contains 16 residues. This chain's CDR3 is CASSFGGPVSNQPQHF. CDR3 in DNA: TGTGCCAGCAGCTTTGGTGGTCCGGTTAGCAATCAGCCCCAGCATTTT.